The 14 T cell receptor beta chains below all came from one sample that was sequenced in a study of blood T cell repertoires in COVID-19. Assay used: immunoSEQ multiplex PCR; TCRdb lists only in-frame clones, some missing. The sample has tens of thousands of clones, around 84% seen once. Sequenced: peripheral blood. The receptors come from an elderly man with active COVID-19.

V usage is TRBV5-4 and J usage is TRBJ2-7, with D tentatively TRBD1 (5 bases). V gave up 2 bases and J gave up 3 bases, with 9 bases separating them. Germline CDR1 reads SGHNT; CDR2 reads YYREEE (reference sequence). This CDR3 spans 13 amino acids. The CDR3 coding sequence is TGTGCCAGCAGCTTCGAAGGGGTCTACGAGCAGTACTTC. As protein: CASSFEGVYEQYF. The full variable domain, rest sourced from reference TRBV5-4 and TRBJ2-7, is ETGVTQSPTHLIKTRGQQVTLRCSSQSGHNTVSWYQQALGQGPQFIFQYYREEENGRGNFPPRFSGLQFPNYSSELNVNALELDDSALYLCASSFEGVYEQYFGPGTRLTVT.

J is TRBJ2-5 and V is TRBV6-2 or TRBV6-3; TRBD2 matches 16 bases. V trimming: 5 bases; J trimming: 3 bases; junction bases outside the gene matches: 6. The V gene's germline CDR1 is MNHEY and CDR2 SVGEGT. The CDR3 has 17 amino acids. The CDR3 sequence is CASSGRGTSGREETQYF. The DNA for the CDR3 is TGTGCCAGCAGTGGACGTGGGACTAGCGGGAGGGAAGAGACCCAGTACTTC.

The chain couples TRBV7-3 to TRBJ2-6, with 7 bases that match TRBD1. CDR3 length: 18 residues. V was clipped by 6 bases and J by 4 bases; unmatched bases: 15. Germline CDR1 is SGHTA and CDR2 is FQGTGA. CDR3 sequence (DNA): TGTGCCAGCAGTTTAGGGACAGCGTCTTCCCGAGGGGCCAACGTCCTGACTTTC. Its translation: CASSLGTASSRGANVLTF.

V is TRBV20-1 and J is TRBJ2-7; D unclear. The length of the CDR3 is 11 residues. Trimming removed 5 bases at V and 1 base at J, with 6 bases between. The germline V gene encodes CDR1 DFQATT and CDR2 SNEGSKA (reference sequence). CDR3 protein: CSARGSYEQYF. CDR3 sequence (DNA): TGCAGTGCTCGCGGATCCTACGAGCAGTACTTC.

The chain carries TRBV27 and TRBJ2-1; perhaps TRBD2 as D (5 bases). Germline loops: CDR1 MNHEY, CDR2 SMNVEV (reference sequence). V was cut by 5 bases and J by 7 bases, with 21 bases left in between. The CDR3 sequence is 16 residues long. In DNA form, the CDR3 reads TGTGCCAGCAGTCCCCTGGGTGCGGGCGTTTCGAATGAGCAGTTCTTC. It codes for CASSPLGAGVSNEQFF.

The chain joins TRBV27 to TRBJ2-3, with a possible D match to TRBD2 (6 bases). The CDR3 is made up of 18 amino acids. Trimming took off 0 bases at V and 2 bases at J, with 18 bases between the two ends. The germline CDR1 and CDR2 sequences are MNHEY and SMNVEV (reference sequence). The CDR3 DNA is TGTGCCAGCAGTTTATCGGGGCTTGGGGGGAGCGTCACAGATACGCAGTATTTT. It codes for CASSLSGLGGSVTDTQYF.

V usage is TRBV27 and J usage is TRBJ2-7, with 7 bases identical to TRBD1. The ends lost 6 bases at V and 0 bases at J; junction bases unmatched: 5. The CDR3 contains 14 residues. Germline V CDR1 and CDR2: MNHEY, SMNVEV (reference sequence). The CDR3 is CASRSTGSSYEQYF. DNA of the CDR3: TGTGCCAGCAGATCGACAGGGAGCTCCTACGAGCAGTACTTC.

The genes are TRBV20-1 and TRBJ1-1; perhaps TRBD1 as D (6 bases). CDR3 length: 11 amino acids. Trimming took off 5 bases at V and 6 bases at J, with 10 bases between the two ends. The germline CDR1 and CDR2 sequences are DFQATT and SNEGSKA (reference sequence). The CDR3 coding sequence is TGCAGTGCTCGGACAGAGCCTGAAGCTTTCTTT. Protein: CSARTEPEAFF.

V is TRBV18 and J is TRBJ1-1; D gene unclear. Trimming left V 5 bases short and J 0 bases short, with 16 bases between. The germline V gene encodes CDR1 KGHSH and CDR2 LQKENI. This CDR3 is 16 amino acids long. In nucleotides, the CDR3 is TGTGCCAGCTCAACGGGAAAGCTCGGGATGAACACTGAAGCTTTCTTT. Translation: CASSTGKLGMNTEAFF. Full variable domain (rest looked up from reference TRBV18 and TRBJ1-1): NAGVMQNPRHLVRRRGQEARLRCSPMKGHSHVYWYRQLPEEGLKFMVYLQKENIIDESGMPKERFSAEFPKEGPSILRIQQVVRGDSAAYFCASSTGKLGMNTEAFFGQGTRLTVV.

This chain joins TRBV30 and TRBJ2-3, with no clear D. The CDR3 runs to 12 residues. Germline CDR1 and CDR2: GTSNPN and SVGIG (reference sequence). Trimming stripped 0 bases from V and 8 bases from J, with 9 bases between. The CDR3 here is CAWSVESGTQYF. CDR3 in DNA: TGTGCCTGGAGTGTGGAGTCCGGTACGCAGTATTTT. The variable domain in full, completed from reference TRBV30 and TRBJ2-3, reads SQTIHQWPATLVQPVGSPLSLECTVEGTSNPNLYWYRQAAGRGLQLLFYSVGIGQISSEVPQNLSASRPQDRQFILSSKKLLLSDSGFYLCAWSVESGTQYFGPGTRLTVL.

In DNA form, the CDR3 reads TGTGCCAGCAGTGAATGGGGGGGTCAGGGCTACACCTTC. It yields the protein CASSEWGGQGYTF. This chain links TRBV6-1 with TRBJ1-2; D might be TRBD1 (5 bases). Germline V gene data show CDR1 as MNHNS and CDR2 as SASEGT. The CDR3 extends over 13 amino acids. The V gene lost 2 bases and the J gene lost 8 bases, with 12 bases spanning the gap.

This clone was seen a single time. This rearrangement joins TRBV6-5 to TRBJ2-3; 10 nucleotides line up with TRBD1. The length of the CDR3 is 13 residues. With V trimmed by 9 bases and J by 6 bases, 6 bases remained unmatched. CDR1 and CDR2 from the germline V gene are MNHEY and SVGAGI. CDR3 sequence reads: CASSDRGVDTQYF. The CDR3 DNA sequence: TGTGCCAGTTCGGACAGGGGGGTCGATACGCAGTATTTT.

The chain links TRBV28 to TRBJ2-1; 12 bases agree with TRBD2. J gave up 7 bases and V 6 bases, and 16 bases lay outside the gene matches. Per the germline V gene, CDR1 is MDHEN and CDR2 is SYDVKM. The CDR3 covers 18 residues. The CDR3 region is CASSPPPLTSGSRNEQFF. CDR3 in DNA: TGTGCCAGCAGCCCGCCCCCGCTGACTAGCGGGAGTAGGAATGAGCAGTTCTTC.

The rearrangement uses TRBV6-2 or TRBV6-3 and TRBJ2-2; 7 nucleotides agree with TRBD1. Germline V gene sequence: CDR1 MNHEY, CDR2 SVGEGT. With V trimmed by 5 bases and J by 0 bases, 9 bases remained unmatched. The CDR3 loop spans 17 amino acids. Here the CDR3 DNA reads TGTGCCAGCAGTAGGACCTCAGGGGGACCGAACACCGGGGAGCTGTTTTTT. Amino acids: CASSRTSGGPNTGELFF.